Given below is one TCR beta chain in context. This record belongs to a study of cytomegalovirus exposure and HLA in healthy donors. Study-wide context: A prior analysis found 117 million unique TCR beta sequences from 150 million to 200 million T cells. Early released data comprised about 84 million unique TCRs from HLA-typed donors.

V trimming: 2 bases; J trimming: 0 bases; junction bases outside the gene matches: 4. This CDR3 is 16 amino acids long. The germline CDR1 and CDR2 sequences are PRHDT and FYEKMQ (reference sequence). PCR amplification relied on 60 Vbeta primers (plus 13 Jbeta primers). TCRdb's table, derived via immunoSEQ multiplex PCR, lists solely in-frame clones and lacks some. This repertoire shows more than 100,000 clones, around 80% found once; its top ten account for 2% to 2.5%. Sequencing used PBMCs. The chain couples TRBV13 to TRBJ1-1; TRBD1 matches 9 bases. This TCR came from a man aged 25-45 years in good health and CMV-seronegative. CDR3: CASSLRGQGMNTEAFF. In nucleotides, the CDR3 is TGTGCCAGCAGCTTAAGGGGACAGGGCATGAACACTGAAGCTTTCTTT. Using reference TRBV13 and TRBJ1-1 for the parts outside the CDR3, the full variable domain is AAGVIQSPRHLIKEKRETATLKCYPIPRHDTVYWYQQGPGQDPQFLISFYEKMQSDKGSIPDRFSAQQFSDYHSELNMSSLELGDSALYFCASSLRGQGMNTEAFFGQGTRLTVV.